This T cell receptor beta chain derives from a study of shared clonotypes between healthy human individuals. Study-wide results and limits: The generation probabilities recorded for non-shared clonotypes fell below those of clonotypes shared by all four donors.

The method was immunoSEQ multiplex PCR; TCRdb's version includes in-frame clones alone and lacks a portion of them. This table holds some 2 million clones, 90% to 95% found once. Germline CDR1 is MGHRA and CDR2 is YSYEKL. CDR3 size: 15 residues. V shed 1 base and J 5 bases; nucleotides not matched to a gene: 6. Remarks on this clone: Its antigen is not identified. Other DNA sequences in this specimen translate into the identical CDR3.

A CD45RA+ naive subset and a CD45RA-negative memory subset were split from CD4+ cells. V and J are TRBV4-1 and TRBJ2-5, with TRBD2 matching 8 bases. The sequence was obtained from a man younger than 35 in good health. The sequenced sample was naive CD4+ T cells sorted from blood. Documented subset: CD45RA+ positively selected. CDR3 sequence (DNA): TGCGCCAGCAGCCAAGCTGGGACTAGGGGGGAGACCCAGTACTTC. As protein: CASSQAGTRGETQYF.